These T cell receptor beta chains were read from a single sample in a study of T-cell reconstitution after alpha-beta-depleted transplantation in children. TCRdb reprocessed the PCR reads with MiXCR, giving one entry per CDR3 protein. The repertoire holds approximately 89,000 distinct CDR3 sequences, less than 20% seen once, with 20% in the top ten. The sample here was PBMCs, mostly from graft donor cells, taken 180 days after TCRalphabeta/CD19-depleted stem cell transplant. The receptors were sampled from a male patient between 2 and 9 years old who had a stem cell transplant for acute lymphoblastic leukemia, so the T cells may come from the graft donor. CDR3s include the opening cysteine and the closing phenylalanine or tryptophan. The order of the fields is V gene, D gene, J gene, clone size, CDR3 length, CDR3 DNA, CDR3 protein. The D gene is left open where the match is weak. Clone size appears in some rows only: once, few, many, or a class for an expanded clone.

V gene: TRBV20-1; D gene: .; J gene: TRBJ2-1; clone size: few; CDR3 length: 13; CDR3 DNA: TGCAGTGCTTTTGGGGGGCGCTACAATGAGCAGTTCTTC; CDR3 protein: CSAFGGRYNEQFF
V gene: TRBV29-1; D gene: TRBD1; J gene: TRBJ1-1; clone size: many; CDR3 length: 13; CDR3 DNA: TGCAGCGTTACGGGACAGATGAACACTGAAGCTTTCTTT; CDR3 protein: CSVTGQMNTEAFF
V gene: TRBV5-1; D gene: TRBD1; J gene: TRBJ1-2; clone size: many; CDR3 length: 12; CDR3 DNA: TGCGCCAGCAGCCACCGACAGGGCGGCTACACCTTC; CDR3 protein: CASSHRQGGYTF
V gene: TRBV5-1; D gene: TRBD2; J gene: TRBJ2-7; clone size: .; CDR3 length: 18; CDR3 DNA: TGCGCCAGCAGCAGACGGACTAGCGGGGGCCCGGTCTTCTCCGAGCAGTACTTC; CDR3 protein: CASSRRTSGGPVFSEQYF
V gene: TRBV10-3; D gene: TRBD2; J gene: TRBJ2-5; clone size: .; CDR3 length: 15; CDR3 DNA: TGTGCCATCAGGGGGCTAGCGGGGGGACAAGAGACCCAGTACTTC; CDR3 protein: CAIRGLAGGQETQYF
V gene: TRBV7-2; D gene: TRBD1; J gene: TRBJ1-1; clone size: few; CDR3 length: 13; CDR3 DNA: TGTGCCAGCAGCCATGACAGGGACACTGAAGCTTTCTTT; CDR3 protein: CASSHDRDTEAFF
V gene: TRBV6-2/TRBV6-3; D gene: .; J gene: TRBJ2-7; clone size: few; CDR3 length: 18; CDR3 DNA: TGTGCCAGCAGTTACAGTTTGGCCGGGAACCGGGCTACCTACGAGCAGTACTTC; CDR3 protein: CASSYSLAGNRATYEQYF
V gene: TRBV6-6; D gene: .; J gene: TRBJ2-7; clone size: .; CDR3 length: 13; CDR3 DNA: TGTGCCAGCAGTCTACAGAGCTCCTACGAGCAGTACTTC; CDR3 protein: CASSLQSSYEQYF
V gene: TRBV5-1; D gene: TRBD1; J gene: TRBJ1-5; clone size: .; CDR3 length: 14; CDR3 DNA: TGCGCCAGCAGTCCAGGGGGCGAGAATCAGCCCCAGCATTTT; CDR3 protein: CASSPGGENQPQHF
V gene: TRBV7-9; D gene: TRBD2; J gene: TRBJ2-3; clone size: .; CDR3 length: 16; CDR3 DNA: TGTGCCAGCAGCCTCCCAGGGCTAGCGGGGCGGGATACGCAGTATTTT; CDR3 protein: CASSLPGLAGRDTQYF
V gene: TRBV9; D gene: .; J gene: TRBJ2-5; clone size: many; CDR3 length: 11; CDR3 DNA: TGTGCCAGCAGCGTATCTGAGACCCAGTACTTC; CDR3 protein: CASSVSETQYF
V gene: TRBV7-8; D gene: .; J gene: TRBJ1-1; clone size: .; CDR3 length: 17; CDR3 DNA: TGTGCCAGCAGCTTAGAACGGGGCAGGATTATGAACACTGAAGCTTTCTTT; CDR3 protein: CASSLERGRIMNTEAFF
V gene: TRBV11-1; D gene: .; J gene: TRBJ1-3; clone size: .; CDR3 length: 15; CDR3 DNA: TGTGCCAGCAGCTTAGGGACCAACTCTGGAAACACCATATATTTT; CDR3 protein: CASSLGTNSGNTIYF
V gene: TRBV12-3/TRBV12-4; D gene: .; J gene: TRBJ1-3; clone size: few; CDR3 length: 15; CDR3 DNA: TGTGCCAGCAAATATGGGGGCGGTTCAGGAAACACCATATATTTT; CDR3 protein: CASKYGGGSGNTIYF
V gene: TRBV5-5; D gene: .; J gene: TRBJ2-5; clone size: .; CDR3 length: 16; CDR3 DNA: TGTGCCAGCAGCCTCCAGCATGTAGGGGGGGTCGAGACCCAGTACTTC; CDR3 protein: CASSLQHVGGVETQYF
V gene: TRBV5-1; D gene: TRBD1; J gene: TRBJ1-2; clone size: .; CDR3 length: 15; CDR3 DNA: TGCGCCAGCAGCTCTGAGGACAGGGGCTTCGATGGCTACACCTTC; CDR3 protein: CASSSEDRGFDGYTF
V gene: TRBV28; D gene: TRBD1; J gene: TRBJ2-5; clone size: .; CDR3 length: 15; CDR3 DNA: TGTGCCAGCAGTGAATGGACAGGGCTAATAGAGACCCAGTACTTC; CDR3 protein: CASSEWTGLIETQYF
V gene: TRBV4-2; D gene: .; J gene: TRBJ2-5; clone size: few; CDR3 length: 17; CDR3 DNA: TGTGCCAGCAGCCAAGCATCTCGGACAGCCAACCAAGAGACCCAGTACTTC; CDR3 protein: CASSQASRTANQETQYF
V gene: TRBV7-8; D gene: .; J gene: TRBJ2-5; clone size: .; CDR3 length: 16; CDR3 DNA: TGTGCCAGCAGCCCCCAGCCTTTCGCCGGTAGGGAGACCCAGTACTTC; CDR3 protein: CASSPQPFAGRETQYF
V gene: TRBV5-1; D gene: TRBD1; J gene: TRBJ1-2; clone size: .; CDR3 length: 16; CDR3 DNA: TGCGCCAGCAGCTCCCCGGGACAGGGGCCCAACTATGGCTACACCTTC; CDR3 protein: CASSSPGQGPNYGYTF
V gene: TRBV19; D gene: TRBD1; J gene: TRBJ2-1; clone size: .; CDR3 length: 15; CDR3 DNA: TGTGCCAGTAGGATCGGACAGGGGGCCTACAATGAGCAGTTCTTC; CDR3 protein: CASRIGQGAYNEQFF
V gene: TRBV27; D gene: TRBD1; J gene: TRBJ2-3; clone size: .; CDR3 length: 15; CDR3 DNA: TGTGCCAGCAGTTCCCCAACAGGGGCGGGAGATACGCAGTATTTT; CDR3 protein: CASSSPTGAGDTQYF
V gene: TRBV11-2; D gene: .; J gene: TRBJ2-2; clone size: .; CDR3 length: 13; CDR3 DNA: TGTGCCAGCACGCCAGTTGCTGCCGGGGAGCTGTTTTTT; CDR3 protein: CASTPVAAGELFF
V gene: TRBV25-1; D gene: TRBD2; J gene: TRBJ2-1; clone size: few; CDR3 length: 15; CDR3 DNA: TGTGCCAGCAGTGCCTTAGCGGGGGGGTGGCATGAGCAGTTCTTC; CDR3 protein: CASSALAGGWHEQFF
V gene: TRBV28; D gene: .; J gene: TRBJ2-1; clone size: .; CDR3 length: 13; CDR3 DNA: TGTGCCAGCAGTCCCTGGTCAGTGGATGAGCAGTTCTTC; CDR3 protein: CASSPWSVDEQFF
V gene: TRBV5-1; D gene: TRBD1; J gene: TRBJ1-5; clone size: .; CDR3 length: 15; CDR3 DNA: TGCGCCAGCAGCTTGGCGGACAGGAACGATCAGCCCCAGCATTTT; CDR3 protein: CASSLADRNDQPQHF
V gene: TRBV7-9; D gene: .; J gene: TRBJ1-5; clone size: once; CDR3 length: 15; CDR3 DNA: TGTGCCAGCAGCTTTGGGGGCCTTCGGATCCAGCCCCAGCATTTT; CDR3 protein: CASSFGGLRIQPQHF
V gene: TRBV15; D gene: .; J gene: TRBJ2-7; clone size: few; CDR3 length: 15; CDR3 DNA: TGTGCCACCAGCAAAGACAGTTGGCCGGGCAACGAGCAGTACTTC; CDR3 protein: CATSKDSWPGNEQYF
V gene: TRBV25-1; D gene: .; J gene: TRBJ2-2; clone size: few; CDR3 length: 13; CDR3 DNA: TGTGCCAGCAGCCCCCACATTACCGGGGAGCTGTTTTTT; CDR3 protein: CASSPHITGELFF
V gene: TRBV7-6; D gene: .; J gene: TRBJ2-3; clone size: .; CDR3 length: 14; CDR3 DNA: TGTGCCAGCAGCTTCGACTCCTTTACAGCTACGCAGTATTTT; CDR3 protein: CASSFDSFTATQYF
V gene: TRBV11-1; D gene: .; J gene: TRBJ2-6; clone size: .; CDR3 length: 18; CDR3 DNA: TGTGCCAGCAGCTTAGATTCGGTCAGCCTCTCTGGGGCCAACGTCCTGACTTTC; CDR3 protein: CASSLDSVSLSGANVLTF
V gene: TRBV4-1; D gene: TRBD2; J gene: TRBJ2-5; clone size: .; CDR3 length: 15; CDR3 DNA: TGCGCCAGCAGCTGGACTAGCGGGGGGACGGAGACCCAGTACTTC; CDR3 protein: CASSWTSGGTETQYF
V gene: TRBV2; D gene: .; J gene: TRBJ2-7; clone size: .; CDR3 length: 14; CDR3 DNA: TGTGCCAGCAGTGAAGGATTTACCTCCTACGAGCAGTACTTC; CDR3 protein: CASSEGFTSYEQYF
V gene: TRBV6-1; D gene: .; J gene: TRBJ1-3; clone size: .; CDR3 length: 15; CDR3 DNA: TGTGCCAGCAGTCCCCAGGACAGAGCTGGAAACACCATATATTTT; CDR3 protein: CASSPQDRAGNTIYF
V gene: TRBV5-1; D gene: TRBD2; J gene: TRBJ2-1; clone size: few; CDR3 length: 17; CDR3 DNA: TGCGCCAGCAGCTTGGGGCTAGCGGGGGGCGCCTACAATGAGCAGTTCTTC; CDR3 protein: CASSLGLAGGAYNEQFF
V gene: TRBV5-1; D gene: TRBD1; J gene: TRBJ2-3; clone size: few; CDR3 length: 11; CDR3 DNA: TGCGCCAGCAGCTCGGACAGGGGGCAGTATTTT; CDR3 protein: CASSSDRGQYF
V gene: TRBV6-5; D gene: TRBD1; J gene: TRBJ1-1; clone size: .; CDR3 length: 14; CDR3 DNA: TGTGCCAGCAGTTACGGGACAGGGGCAACTGAAGCTTTCTTT; CDR3 protein: CASSYGTGATEAFF
V gene: TRBV6-1; D gene: .; J gene: TRBJ1-5; clone size: .; CDR3 length: 15; CDR3 DNA: TGTGCCAGCAACCTACAGGGCATGGGCAATCAGCCCCAGCATTTT; CDR3 protein: CASNLQGMGNQPQHF
V gene: TRBV27; D gene: .; J gene: TRBJ2-4; clone size: .; CDR3 length: 14; CDR3 DNA: TGTGCCAGCCGAGGTTGGGGGGGCGGAAACATTCAGTACTTC; CDR3 protein: CASRGWGGGNIQYF
V gene: TRBV6-2/TRBV6-3; D gene: .; J gene: TRBJ2-7; clone size: .; CDR3 length: 14; CDR3 DNA: TGTGCCAGCAGTTACGGGGACACCTCCTACGAGCAGTACTTC; CDR3 protein: CASSYGDTSYEQYF
V gene: TRBV29-1; D gene: .; J gene: TRBJ2-1; clone size: .; CDR3 length: 15; CDR3 DNA: TGCAGCGTTGAAACGAGGGGGCCGGGGGACAATGAGCAGTTCTTC; CDR3 protein: CSVETRGPGDNEQFF
V gene: TRBV4-1; D gene: .; J gene: TRBJ2-1; clone size: few; CDR3 length: 14; CDR3 DNA: TGCGCCAGCAGCCATGTATTGACCTACAATGAGCAGTTCTTC; CDR3 protein: CASSHVLTYNEQFF
V gene: TRBV7-9; D gene: .; J gene: TRBJ1-3; clone size: .; CDR3 length: 11; CDR3 DNA: TGTGCCAGCAGCCCCGCGAACACCATATATTTT; CDR3 protein: CASSPANTIYF
V gene: TRBV7-2; D gene: .; J gene: TRBJ2-5; clone size: few; CDR3 length: 17; CDR3 DNA: TGTGCCAGCAGCTTTATTAGTGGGGGGCCGCAGCAAGAGACCCAGTACTTC; CDR3 protein: CASSFISGGPQQETQYF
V gene: TRBV7-2; D gene: .; J gene: TRBJ1-5; clone size: few; CDR3 length: 16; CDR3 DNA: TGTGCCAGCAGGGTGGGAAGCGTCGCTAGCAATCAGCCCCAGCATTTT; CDR3 protein: CASRVGSVASNQPQHF
V gene: TRBV3-1; D gene: TRBD2; J gene: TRBJ2-1; clone size: .; CDR3 length: 17; CDR3 DNA: TGTGCCAGCAGCCAAGATGACCCAGCGGGGAATAACAATGAGCAGTTCTTC; CDR3 protein: CASSQDDPAGNNNEQFF
V gene: TRBV7-2; D gene: .; J gene: TRBJ1-5; clone size: few; CDR3 length: 15; CDR3 DNA: TGTGCCAGCAGCTCAACAGGGAGGGCTGATCAGCCCCAGCATTTT; CDR3 protein: CASSSTGRADQPQHF
V gene: TRBV10-3; D gene: .; J gene: TRBJ2-7; clone size: many; CDR3 length: 12; CDR3 DNA: TGTGCCACCTTGGACTACCTAAACGAGCAGTACTTC; CDR3 protein: CATLDYLNEQYF
V gene: TRBV3-1; D gene: .; J gene: TRBJ2-2; clone size: .; CDR3 length: 15; CDR3 DNA: TGTGCCACCTCCCACGGCGGGGTAGGCACCGGGGAGCTGTTTTTT; CDR3 protein: CATSHGGVGTGELFF
V gene: TRBV7-9; D gene: TRBD1; J gene: TRBJ1-4; clone size: medium-sized; CDR3 length: 15; CDR3 DNA: TGTGCCAGCAGCCCCGGACAGGGGGCAGACGAAAAACTGTTTTTT; CDR3 protein: CASSPGQGADEKLFF
V gene: TRBV10-1; D gene: TRBD1; J gene: TRBJ1-5; clone size: few; CDR3 length: 16; CDR3 DNA: TGCGCCAGCGCCCGAACCCCGGGACAGGGGGATCAGCCCCAGCATTTT; CDR3 protein: CASARTPGQGDQPQHF
V gene: TRBV27; D gene: .; J gene: TRBJ1-3; clone size: .; CDR3 length: 12; CDR3 DNA: TGTGCCAGCAGGGGTTCCGGAAACACCATATATTTT; CDR3 protein: CASRGSGNTIYF
V gene: TRBV20-1; D gene: TRBD2; J gene: TRBJ2-2; clone size: .; CDR3 length: 15; CDR3 DNA: TGCAGTGCTAGAGTCCTAGCGGGGGTCAGCGGGGAGCTGTTTTTT; CDR3 protein: CSARVLAGVSGELFF
V gene: TRBV19; D gene: .; J gene: TRBJ2-2; clone size: few; CDR3 length: 14; CDR3 DNA: TGTGCCAGTAGTAGCGGAATTGGCACCGGGGAGCTGTTTTTT; CDR3 protein: CASSSGIGTGELFF
V gene: TRBV9; D gene: .; J gene: TRBJ2-3; clone size: many; CDR3 length: 14; CDR3 DNA: TGTGCCAGCAGCGAGCGACTCTACCGAGATACGCAGTATTTT; CDR3 protein: CASSERLYRDTQYF